The 18 T cell receptor beta chains in this list originate from one sample, sequenced in a study of CD8 T cells in ankylosing spondylitis. TCRdb re-called the 5' RACE reads with MiXCR, one entry per CDR3 protein. The data hold some 350,000 distinct CDR3 sequences, with approximately 15% observed a single time. The sequenced sample consisted of blood, either unsorted or a sorted T cell fraction (not recorded which). The receptors come from a male donor with ankylosing spondylitis or in good health (not recorded which).

This clonotype was seen more than once but under ten times. V and J are TRBV3-1 and TRBJ1-2; weak D call: TRBD1 (5 bases). Germline V gene lookup returns CDR1 LGHDT and CDR2 YNNKEL (reference sequence). The CDR3 sequence is 15 residues long. Deletions cut 4 bases from V and 8 bases from J, with 20 bases between. CDR3 nucleotides: TGTGCCAGCAGCCCCCGAAGCGGGGGGAGACAAGGCTACACCTTC. Translating gives CASSPRSGGRQGYTF.

This sequence joins TRBV5-1 and TRBJ1-1, with D hard to call. The CDR3 is 14 amino acids. Deletions cut 1 base from V and 4 bases from J, with 11 bases between. Germline loops: CDR1 SGHRS, CDR2 YFSETQ. Here the CDR3 DNA reads TGCGCCAGCAGCTTGAGAGGGCTGGGCACTGAAGCTTTCTTT. Protein: CASSLRGLGTEAFF.

This chain uses TRBV5-1 with TRBJ1-1; no clear D gene. The CDR3 totals 16 residues. The germline V and J ends were trimmed by 0 bases and 0 bases, with 12 bases remaining between them. CDR1 is SGHRS and CDR2 is YFSETQ in the germline V gene. The CDR3: CASSLAGPDMNTEAFF. The CDR3 DNA reads TGCGCCAGCAGCTTGGCCGGGCCTGACATGAACACTGAAGCTTTCTTT.

The chain carries TRBV5-1 and TRBJ1-2; 7 nucleotides align to TRBD1. Germline V gives CDR1 SGHRS, CDR2 YFSETQ. The CDR3 extends over 13 amino acids. V lost 4 bases and J lost 7; bases outside the gene matches: 7. DNA of the CDR3: TGCGCCAGCAGCCCCGGACAGGAGAGTGGCTACACCTTC. It is translated as CASSPGQESGYTF.

The genes are TRBV5-1 and TRBJ2-7, with 9 bases identical to TRBD2. The CDR3 covers 16 residues. Losses at the gene ends were 4 bases for V and 7 bases for J; bases not matched to a gene: 15. Germline V CDR1 and CDR2: SGHRS, YFSETQ. The CDR3 sequence is CASSAGTLAGSSEQYF. CDR3 DNA sequence: TGCGCCAGCAGCGCCGGGACTCTAGCGGGGAGTTCTGAGCAGTACTTC. Together with reference TRBV5-1 and TRBJ2-7, the CDR3 gives the full variable domain: KAGVTQTPRYLIKTRGQQVTLSCSPISGHRSVSWYQQTPGQGLQFLFEYFSETQRNKGNFPGRFSGRQFSNSRSEMNVSTLELGDSALYLCASSAGTLAGSSEQYFGPGTRLTVT.

This clonotype was picked up a small number of times. The chain joins TRBV27 to TRBJ1-2; D is undetermined. Looked up from germline, CDR1 is MNHEY and CDR2 is SMNVEV (reference sequence). V shed 4 bases and J shed 3 bases, with 15 bases lying between them. The CDR3 sequence is 15 residues long. CDR3 nucleotides: TGTGCCAGCAGTTCAACTGGTCCGTGGGACTATGGCTACACCTTC. It codes for CASSSTGPWDYGYTF.

This clonotype was detected only a few times. This chain uses TRBV2 with TRBJ2-3; weak D call: TRBD1 (6 bases). The CDR3 is made up of 13 amino acids. Deletions cut 8 bases from V and 2 bases from J, with 11 bases between. Germline values: CDR1 SNHLY, CDR2 FYNNEI. The CDR3: CASGGDTTDTQYF. The CDR3 DNA sequence: TGTGCCAGCGGGGGCGACACCACAGATACGCAGTATTTT.

This clonotype was counted a few times. The chain carries TRBV2 and TRBJ2-5, with D hard to call. The CDR3 totals 13 residues. CDR1 SNHLY and CDR2 FYNNEI come from the germline V gene. V was trimmed by 4 bases and J by 1 base, leaving 7 bases between them. The CDR3 DNA is TGTGCCAGCAGTGTGCGGCGCCAAGAGACCCAGTACTTC. This sequence encodes CASSVRRQETQYF.

The V call is TRBV29-1, the J call TRBJ1-5; D possibly corresponds to TRBD1 (6 bases). Trimming stripped 6 bases from V and 5 bases from J, with 14 bases between. This CDR3 is built from 13 residues. Germline-derived CDR1 and CDR2 are SQVTM and ANQGSEA. CDR3 sequence (DNA): TGCAGCGTGAAGGACAGAAGCGATCAGCCCCAGCATTTT. This encodes CSVKDRSDQPQHF.

This clonotype was detected a few times. The chain carries TRBV11-3 and TRBJ2-3, with no clear D. Trimming left V 5 bases short and J 1 base short, with 10 bases between. CDR3 length equals 14 residues. Looked up from germline, CDR1 is SGHNT and CDR2 is YENEEA. The CDR3 DNA reads TGTGCCAGCAGCCCCTGGAATGGCACAGATACGCAGTATTTT. Protein sequence: CASSPWNGTDTQYF.

The J gene is TRBJ2-2, the V gene TRBV5-1, with D tentatively TRBD1 or TRBD2 (5 bases each). Trimming removed 0 bases from V and 4 bases from J, with 10 bases in between. The CDR3 totals 15 residues. Looked up from germline, CDR1 is SGHRS and CDR2 is YFSETQ. The CDR3, as DNA: TGCGCCAGCAGCTTGGTCGGGGACCCCACCGGGGAGCTGTTTTTT. This sequence encodes CASSLVGDPTGELFF.

This clonotype was found a few times. The V and J genes are TRBV5-1 and TRBJ2-7, with D perhaps being TRBD1 or TRBD2 (5 bases each). Trimming removed 4 bases from V and 2 bases from J, with 13 bases in between. There are 14 residues in the CDR3. The germline gives CDR1 SGHRS, CDR2 YFSETQ. The CDR3 region has the DNA TGCGCCAGCAGCCCCAGGGACGTAGCCTACGAGCAGTACTTC. This gives the protein CASSPRDVAYEQYF.

This clonotype appeared a few times. V is TRBV6-5 and J is TRBJ2-3; D possibly corresponds to TRBD1 (5 bases). The CDR3 has 14 residues. Trimming left V 2 bases short and J 6 bases short, with 12 bases between. The V gene's germline CDR1 is MNHEY and CDR2 SVGAGI. Here the CDR3 DNA reads TGTGCCAGCAGTTACCCTGAGAAGGGGGATACGCAGTATTTT. Encoded protein: CASSYPEKGDTQYF.

The chain carries TRBV12-5 and TRBJ2-3; D is possibly TRBD1 (6 bases). V was cut by 7 bases and J by 6 bases, with 17 bases left in between. Germline V gene sequence: CDR1 LGHNT, CDR2 FRNRAP. The CDR3 loop spans 14 amino acids. The CDR3, as DNA: TGTGCTAGTGACTTTGGCAGGGGAGAGGATACGCAGTATTTT. This sequence encodes CASDFGRGEDTQYF. Based on the CDR3 plus reference TRBV12-5 and TRBJ2-3, the full variable domain is DARVTQTPRHKVTEMGQEVTMRCQPILGHNTVFWYRQTMMQGLELLAYFRNRAPLDDSGMPKDRFSAEMPDATLATLKIQPSEPRDSAVYFCASDFGRGEDTQYFGPGTRLTVL.

The rearrangement uses TRBV7-9 and TRBJ2-7; no reliable D call. V was cut by 1 base and J by 10 bases, with 8 bases left in between. In germline, CDR1 is SEHNR, CDR2 FQNEAQ (reference sequence). This CDR3 contains 11 residues. The CDR3 nucleotides read TGTGCCAGCAGCTTAGAGCGTGCCCAGTACTTC. Translation gives CASSLERAQYF.

There are many counts of this clonotype. J is TRBJ1-1 and V is TRBV12-3 or TRBV12-4; TRBD1 matches at 9 bases. This CDR3 region has 12 residues. Trimming took 7 bases from V and 11 from J; bases not matched to a gene: 8. The CDR3 DNA reads as TGTGCCAGCACCGCACAGGGGACAGGGGCTTTCTTT. It yields the protein CASTAQGTGAFF.

The chain has TRBV12-3 or TRBV12-4 and TRBJ2-3, with 15 bases lining up with TRBD2. The CDR3 is 19 residues long. Losses at the gene ends were 6 bases for V and 2 bases for J; bases not matched to a gene: 12. CDR3 DNA sequence: TGTGCCAGCAGGGGGACTAGCGGGGGGTCCCCATCCCCCACAGATACGCAGTATTTT. It is translated as CASRGTSGGSPSPTDTQYF.

The J gene is TRBJ1-6, the V gene TRBV27, with 8 nucleotides matching TRBD1. Germline V lookup: CDR1 MNHEY, CDR2 SMNVEV (reference sequence). This CDR3 has 15 amino acids. The ends lost 6 bases at V and 3 bases at J; junction bases unmatched: 4. The DNA of the CDR3 is TGTGCCAGCAGACGGACAGGGATCTATAATTCACCCCTCCACTTT. It codes for CASRRTGIYNSPLHF.